Below are 13 T cell receptor beta chains sequenced from a single sample in a study of cytomegalovirus exposure and HLA in healthy donors. The PCR contained 60 Vbeta and 13 Jbeta primers. This table comes from immunoSEQ multiplex PCR, and its TCRdb copy is limited to in-frame clones, with some not included. The sample shows 150,000 to 200,000 clones, around 75% of them seen only once. The sequenced material came from PBMCs. These receptors originate from a woman aged 40 to 49 in good health and CMV-seropositive.

The chain uses TRBV30 and TRBJ2-1; 8 bases line up with TRBD2. This CDR3 region has 14 residues. Germline V lookup: CDR1 GTSNPN, CDR2 SVGIG (reference sequence). V trimming: 0 bases; J trimming: 3 bases; junction bases outside the gene matches: 1. This chain's CDR3 is CAWSVTSGYNEQFF. The CDR3 bases are TGTGCCTGGAGTGTAACTAGCGGCTACAATGAGCAGTTCTTC.

The chain combines TRBV28 with TRBJ2-1; 7 positions match TRBD1. This CDR3 contains 12 residues. V shed 4 bases, J shed 13 bases, and the junction held 7 bases outside the gene matches. Germline-derived CDR1 and CDR2 are MDHEN and SYDVKM. This chain's CDR3 is CASSSLGTAQFF. The CDR3 DNA sequence: TGTGCCAGCAGTTCACTCGGGACAGCCCAGTTCTTC.

This chain uses TRBV11-2 with TRBJ2-7; tentatively, D is TRBD1 (7 bases). CDR1 and CDR2 (germline): SGHAT, FQNNGV. The CDR3 contains 16 residues. V lost 2 bases to trimming and J lost 7 bases, with 21 bases between them. This CDR3 is CASSLIWRGARGEQYF. The CDR3 DNA is TGTGCCAGCAGCTTAATTTGGAGGGGGGCCAGGGGGGAGCAGTACTTC. Using reference TRBV11-2 and TRBJ2-7 for the parts outside the CDR3, the full variable domain is EAGVAQSPRYKIIEKRQSVAFWCNPISGHATLYWYQQILGQGPKLLIQFQNNGVVDDSQLPKDRFSAERLKGVDSTLKIQPAKLEDSAVYLCASSLIWRGARGEQYFGPGTRLTVT.

This clone has just one count. CDR3: CASSESGDAYEQYF. In nucleotides, the CDR3 is TGCGCCAGCAGTGAGAGCGGAGACGCCTACGAGCAGTACTTC. This rearrangement joins TRBV10-1 to TRBJ2-7; D is possibly TRBD2 (5 bases). Germline values: CDR1 WNHNN, CDR2 SYGVQD (reference sequence). V gave up 2 bases and J gave up 2 bases, with 10 bases separating them. The length of the CDR3 is 14 residues.

The genes are TRBV30 and TRBJ1-4, with D hard to call. The CDR3 is 13 amino acids. The ends were cut back, 0 bases at V and 8 bases at J, with 10 bases in the middle. CDR1 and CDR2 (germline): GTSNPN, SVGIG (reference sequence). CDR3 bases: TGTGCCTGGAGTGTTAACCGAGGGGAAAAACTGTTTTTT. Protein product: CAWSVNRGEKLFF.

V is TRBV11-3 and J is TRBJ1-1; D is ambiguous. The CDR3 runs to 13 residues. Trimming stripped 1 base from V and 0 bases from J, with 3 bases between. Germline V gene data show CDR1 as SGHNT and CDR2 as YENEEA. As DNA, the CDR3 is TGTGCCAGCAGCTTAGCGGTGAACACTGAAGCTTTCTTT. Translating it yields CASSLAVNTEAFF.

The rearrangement uses TRBV7-3 and TRBJ2-2; 7 nucleotides match TRBD2. The germline V gene encodes CDR1 SGHTA and CDR2 FQGTGA. This CDR3 is 15 amino acids long. After removal of 5 bases from V and 3 bases from J, the junction contained 6 bases not matched to a gene. The CDR3, as DNA: TGTGCCAGCAGCCGAACGGCGGGGGACACCGGGGAGCTGTTTTTT. The encoded protein is CASSRTAGDTGELFF.

The chain joins TRBV5-4 to TRBJ2-1, with 7 bases aligning to TRBD2. After removal of 3 bases from V and 10 bases from J, the junction contained 10 bases not matched to a gene. In germline, CDR1 is SGHNT, CDR2 YYREEE (reference sequence). CDR3 length equals 14 residues. This CDR3 is CASSSGRERWEQFF. The CDR3 nucleotides read TGTGCCAGCAGCTCGGGGCGGGAGCGCTGGGAGCAGTTCTTC.

The J gene is TRBJ1-5, the V gene TRBV19, with 7 bases fitting TRBD1. CDR1 is LNHDA, CDR2 SQIVND, per germline (reference sequence). The CDR3 totals 15 residues. V lost 5 bases and J lost 3; bases outside the gene matches: 7. In nucleotides, the CDR3 is TGTGCCAGTAGTCCGCGGGACAGCTTCAATCAGCCCCAGCATTTT. Its protein is CASSPRDSFNQPQHF. The whole variable domain, remainder taken from reference TRBV19 and TRBJ1-5, is DGGITQSPKYLFRKEGQNVTLSCEQNLNHDAMYWYRQDPGQGLRLIYYSQIVNDFQKGDIAEGYSVSREKKESFPLTVTSAQKNPTAFYLCASSPRDSFNQPQHFGDGTRLSIL.

This chain uses TRBV6-9 with TRBJ1-4; 9 nucleotides agree with TRBD1. Germline V gene sequence: CDR1 MNHGY, CDR2 SVAAGI. The CDR3 is made up of 16 amino acids. Trimming took 1 base from V and 8 from J; bases not matched to a gene: 8. CDR3 coding DNA: TGTGCCAGCAGTTATTTAAGCGGGACAGGGAAAGAAAAACTGTTTTTT. Protein sequence: CASSYLSGTGKEKLFF.

A single count supports this clone. The CDR3 sequence is CASTLEGTRNEQFF. In DNA, the CDR3 is TGTGCCAGCACCCTAGAGGGGACTAGAAATGAGCAGTTCTTC. V usage is TRBV28 and J usage is TRBJ2-1; TRBD2 aligns across 8 bases. The CDR3 length is 14 residues. Germline values: CDR1 MDHEN, CDR2 SYDVKM. V was clipped by 7 bases and J by 7 bases; unmatched bases: 9.

The V and J genes are TRBV21-1 and TRBJ2-6; the D call TRBD1 from the table was never checked on the DNA. TRBV21-1 constitutes a pseudogene. The CDR3 totals 18 residues. The CDR3 DNA follows: TGTGCCAGCAGCCCCGGGACAGGAAGGATTAATGGGGCCAACGTCCTGACTTTC. As protein: CASSPGTGRINGANVLTF.

This clone has only a few counts. The J gene is TRBJ2-7, the V gene TRBV27; 10 bases are shared with TRBD2. Losses at the gene ends were 6 bases for V and 7 bases for J; bases not matched to a gene: 15. This CDR3 is built from 16 residues. CDR1 is MNHEY and CDR2 is SMNVEV in the germline V gene (reference sequence). CDR3 sequence: CASSFRWTSGKFEQYF. CDR3 in DNA: TGTGCCAGCAGCTTTAGATGGACTAGCGGAAAGTTTGAGCAGTACTTC.